These 13 T cell receptor beta chains originate from one sample sequenced in a study of T cell clusters in autoimmune cytopenias. Tens of thousands of genome equivalents of blood DNA were amplified for TRB. Multiplex touch-down PCR amplified TRB using TRB-A and TRB-B pools in one tube. TCRdb reprocessed the multiplex PCR reads and keeps a single row for each CDR3 protein, giving no DNA. The sample data list around 8,000 distinct CDR3 sequences. Sequencing input: peripheral blood. These receptors were collected from a human donor with an autoimmune cytopenia or autoimmune hepatitis (not recorded which).

By frequency, this clonotype is medium-sized. The rearrangement joins TRBV30 to TRBJ1-2; there is no DNA to check the TCRdb D call of TRBD1. Germline-derived CDR1 and CDR2 are GTSNPN and SVGIG (reference sequence). The CDR3 is 13 amino acids. The CDR3 is CACHRRTNYGYTF.

Its frequency marks this clonotype as medium-sized (0.01 to 0.1%). The chain carries TRBV7-9 and TRBJ1-2. The CDR3 has 14 residues. From germline, CDR1 is SEHNR and CDR2 FQNEAQ (reference sequence). CDR3 amino acids: CASSFWTGRGGYTF. Looking up the rest from reference TRBV7-9 and TRBJ1-2 gives the full variable domain: DTGVSQNPRHKITKRGQNVTFRCDPISEHNRLYWYRQTLGQGPEFLTYFQNEAQLEKSRLLSDRFSAERPKGSFSTLEIQRTEQGDSAMYLCASSFWTGRGGYTFGSGTRLTVV.

The genes are TRBV7-2 and TRBJ2-3; TCRdb proposes TRBD2, but this gene call is untestable without DNA. The CDR3 sequence is 18 residues long. Germline lookup yields CDR1 SGHTA and CDR2 FQGNSA. The CDR3 sequence is CASSLGSLAGGRWDTQYF. The entire variable domain, with the rest obtained from reference TRBV7-2 and TRBJ2-3, is as follows: GAGVSQSPSNKVTEKGKDVELRCDPISGHTALYWYRQSLGQGLEFLIYFQGNSAPDKSGLPSDRFSAERTGGSVSTLTIQRTQQEDSAVYLCASSLGSLAGGRWDTQYFGPGTRLTVL.

This clonotype is identified as medium-sized (0.01 to 0.1%) from frequency. The chain joins TRBV30 to TRBJ2-7; TCRdb lists TRBD1, though no DNA is available to test this call. CDR3 length: 11 amino acids. CDR1 is GTSNPN, CDR2 SVGIG, per germline (reference sequence). CDR3 region: CAWGQGIEQYF.

The V call is TRBV5-6, the J call TRBJ1-2. Looked up from germline, CDR1 is SGHDT and CDR2 is YYEEEE. This CDR3 has 14 amino acids. The CDR3 region is CASSFLALTRGYTF.

Frequency places this clonotype as medium-sized (0.01 to 0.1%). The chain is built from TRBV7-9 and TRBJ2-7; the TCRdb call, TRBD1, lacks DNA for checking. CDR3 size: 14 residues. The germline V gene encodes CDR1 SEHNR and CDR2 FQNEAQ (reference sequence). This chain's CDR3 is CASSVGRGLREQYF.

The CDR3 sequence is CASSQAGGEYGYTF. The chain has TRBV4-2 and TRBJ1-2. Germline values: CDR1 LGHNA, CDR2 YNFKEQ. The CDR3 is 14 amino acids.

The CDR3 spells CASSLFGGTYEQYF. This rearrangement joins TRBV28 to TRBJ2-7; the D call from TCRdb, TRBD1, cannot be confirmed without DNA. Germline loops: CDR1 MDHEN, CDR2 SYDVKM. The CDR3 runs to 14 residues.

V and J are TRBV5-1 and TRBJ1-6; TCRdb designates TRBD1, a call that cannot be tested without DNA. Germline assignment: CDR1 SGHRS and CDR2 YFSETQ. This CDR3 has 18 amino acids. CDR3 amino acids: CASSLGDRDLGRNSPLHF.

This clonotype registers medium-sized by frequency. The genes are TRBV19 and TRBJ1-1. This CDR3 is 13 amino acids long. Germline V lookup: CDR1 LNHDA, CDR2 SQIVND (reference sequence). The chain's CDR3 is CASSRAENTEAFF.

The chain employs TRBV2 and TRBJ2-1. This CDR3 contains 14 residues. The germline gives CDR1 SNHLY, CDR2 FYNNEI. The CDR3 loop is CASSEALSLHEQFF.

The chain links TRBV11-2 to TRBJ2-7; the D call from TCRdb, TRBD1, cannot be confirmed without DNA. The CDR3 is made up of 12 amino acids. Germline lookup yields CDR1 SGHAT and CDR2 FQNNGV. CDR3 sequence reads: CASNMGNHEQYF.

This clonotype registers medium-sized by frequency. The chain has TRBV20-1 and TRBJ2-1; TCRdb names TRBD1, which stays unverified in the absence of DNA. In germline, CDR1 is DFQATT, CDR2 SNEGSKA (reference sequence). The CDR3 sequence is 12 residues long. The CDR3 here is CSADRDSNEQFF.